These 32 T cell receptor beta chains share one sample of origin, sequenced in a study of vaccination and CD4 T cells after COVID-19 (dated by TCRdb to the early 2020s). This specimen's treatment or condition label, per the study, means: roughly 10-day PBMC culture with coronavirus spike peptide pools or control peptides (ViraFEST assay). Libraries were prepared through PCR. For sequencing, an Illumina iSeq 100 was employed. DNA from cultured CD4+ T cells underwent TCR sequencing with the Oncomine TCR Beta short-read assay at the Johns Hopkins FTIC core. TCRdb trimmed the raw reads at Q25, called clones with MiXCR and kept productive beta chains. Rows matching on CDR3 protein sequence are summarized as one entry with the most common DNA and genes. The sample table lists approximately 20,000 distinct CDR3 sequences, around 42% of them with a count of one. The ten biggest clones cover about 2.9% of the sample.

The antigens for these receptors are not known. The source material was CD4+ T cells from blood, cultured in vitro, sampled after SARS-CoV-2 vaccination. These TCRs come from a human donor who had recovered from COVID-19.

The J gene is TRBJ1-1, the V gene TRBV11-3; 7 bases are a match to TRBD1. This CDR3 region has 14 residues. Trimming removed 5 bases from V and 4 bases from J; junction bases left unmatched: 7. Germline V gene sequence: CDR1 SGHNT, CDR2 YENEEA. The CDR3 region is CASSNRGRGTEAFF. CDR3 DNA sequence: TGTGCCAGCAGCAACAGGGGTAGGGGCACTGAAGCTTTCTTT.

The chain joins TRBV18 to TRBJ2-5, with TRBD1 matching 8 bases. From germline, CDR1 is KGHSH and CDR2 LQKENI. The CDR3 consists of 14 residues. V shed 6 bases and J 4 bases; nucleotides not matched to a gene: 7. The CDR3 bases are TGTGCCAGCTCGTCGAAACAGGGGGGAGAGACCCAGTACTTC. Translating gives CASSSKQGGETQYF.

In this sample, this clonotype turned up a few times. V and J are TRBV6-1 and TRBJ1-5; 9 bases are a match to TRBD1. Germline V gene sequence: CDR1 MNHNS, CDR2 SASEGT. J gave up 7 bases and V 6 bases, and 4 bases lay outside the gene matches. The CDR3 covers 13 residues. The CDR3 bases are TGTGCCAGCAGCGGACAGGGGCAACAGCCCCAGCATTTT. This gives the protein CASSGQGQQPQHF.

In its sample, this clonotype was seen a few times. The chain links TRBV6-5 to TRBJ1-2; TRBD1 matches 7 bases. V lost 2 bases, J lost 6 bases, and 9 bases stayed unmatched. Germline V gene lookup returns CDR1 MNHEY and CDR2 SVGAGI. The CDR3 runs to 15 residues. The CDR3 loop reads CASSYTEQGFDGYTF. CDR3 nucleotides: TGTGCCAGCAGTTACACCGAACAGGGGTTTGATGGCTACACCTTC.

This chain links TRBV20-1 with TRBJ1-1; D is undetermined. The CDR3 contains 12 residues. Between the trimmed V and J ends, which lost 2 bases and 6 bases, there was a span of 10 bases. The germline CDR1 and CDR2 sequences are DFQATT and SNEGSKA (reference sequence). The CDR3 loop is CSARPTPAEAFF. CDR3 DNA: TGCAGTGCTAGACCGACCCCCGCTGAAGCTTTCTTT.

This chain uses TRBV28 with TRBJ1-1; TRBD1 agrees at 11 bases. V trimming: 7 bases; J trimming: 0 bases; junction bases outside the gene matches: 7. The CDR3 totals 16 residues. CDR1 and CDR2 from the germline V gene are MDHEN and SYDVKM. The CDR3: CASNRGQGALNTEAFF. Written as DNA, the CDR3 is TGTGCCAGCAACAGAGGACAGGGGGCGCTGAACACTGAAGCTTTCTTT.

The chain carries TRBV10-1 and TRBJ1-2; D possibly corresponds to TRBD1 (5 bases). Trimming took off 8 bases at V and 8 bases at J, with 15 bases between the two ends. The length of the CDR3 is 12 residues. Looked up from germline, CDR1 is WNHNN and CDR2 is SYGVQD (reference sequence). CDR3 sequence (DNA): TGCGCCAGCCCGTTGGGGGTTAGAGGCTACACCTTC. This encodes CASPLGVRGYTF.

The chain has TRBV28 and TRBJ1-6; 9 nucleotides line up with TRBD1. This CDR3 has 15 residues. Germline V gene lookup returns CDR1 MDHEN and CDR2 SYDVKM. Unmatched junction bases numbered 6, after V lost 5 bases and J lost 7 bases. CDR3 sequence reads: CASSATGGVNSPLHF. The CDR3 DNA reads TGTGCCAGCAGTGCCACAGGGGGCGTCAATTCACCCCTCCACTTT.

The chain employs TRBV6-1 and TRBJ1-1; 10 bases are a match to TRBD1. This CDR3 has 15 residues. Unmatched junction bases numbered 4, after V lost 3 bases and J lost 3 bases. The germline gives CDR1 MNHNS, CDR2 SASEGT. The CDR3 nucleotides are TGTGCCAGCAGTGACCGACAGGGGGCGTACACTGAAGCTTTCTTT. The encoded protein is CASSDRQGAYTEAFF.

The genes are TRBV7-6 and TRBJ2-7; TRBD1 matches 7 bases. The CDR3 is made up of 13 amino acids. Germline assignment: CDR1 SGHVS and CDR2 FNYEAQ. Trimming cost V 0 bases and J 6 bases; bases outside gene matches: 2. CDR3 protein: CASSLAGTAEQYF. The CDR3 DNA sequence: TGTGCCAGCAGCTTAGCGGGGACAGCCGAGCAGTACTTC.

This clonotype showed up just a few times. This chain links TRBV6-2 or TRBV6-3 with TRBJ2-7, with 9 bases lining up with TRBD2. Germline CDR1 reads MNHEY; CDR2 reads SVGEGT. The CDR3 extends over 16 amino acids. The junction had 6 bases not matched to a gene; V was cut back by 2 bases and J by 1 base. As DNA, the CDR3 is TGTGCCAGCAGTTACGAGGCGGGAGGGGTTTCCTACGAGCAGTACTTC. Protein: CASSYEAGGVSYEQYF.

This clonotype was seen only a few times. V gene TRBV20-1 combines with J gene TRBJ1-3; D is unresolved. Trimming took off 3 bases at V and 0 bases at J, with 9 bases between the two ends. CDR1 is DFQATT, CDR2 SNEGSKA, per germline (reference sequence). The CDR3 is made up of 14 amino acids. The CDR3 DNA is TGCAGTGCTAGTGAGGGCGTCTCTGGAAACACCATATATTTT. Amino acid sequence: CSASEGVSGNTIYF.

The rearrangement uses TRBV10-1 and TRBJ2-7, with TRBD2 matching 8 bases. CDR1 and CDR2 (germline): WNHNN, SYGVQD (reference sequence). CDR3 length: 15 amino acids. V gave up 0 bases and J gave up 3 bases; unmatched junction bases: 4. CDR3 protein: CASSESLSGVYEQYF. The CDR3 DNA is TGCGCCAGCAGTGAGTCGCTTAGCGGGGTCTACGAGCAGTACTTC.

This clonotype has a handful of counts. The V and J genes are TRBV27 and TRBJ2-1, with TRBD2 matching 11 bases. The V gene end was trimmed by 3 bases and the J gene end by 0 bases; junction bases not matched to a gene: 7. Germline CDR1 MNHEY, CDR2 SMNVEV (reference sequence). The CDR3 runs 18 residues. The DNA of the CDR3 is TGTGCCAGCAGTTTCGGGACTAGCGGTACTCACTCCTACAATGAGCAGTTCTTC. This encodes CASSFGTSGTHSYNEQFF.

The chain links TRBV19 to TRBJ2-3; 8 bases align to TRBD1. Trimming cost V 9 bases and J 5 bases; bases outside gene matches: 19. This CDR3 contains 17 residues. Germline lookup yields CDR1 LNHDA and CDR2 SQIVND (reference sequence). CDR3 bases: TGTGCCAGCCGCCAGTCAGGGGGCATTGGAGGGAAAGATACGCAGTATTTT. Its translation: CASRQSGGIGGKDTQYF.

This clonotype was detected once. The chain recombines TRBV7-2 with TRBJ2-2; no clear D gene. CDR1 and CDR2 (germline): SGHTA, FQGNSA. This CDR3 region has 12 residues. Trimming left V 1 base short and J 6 bases short, with 3 bases between. The CDR3 spells CASSLGPGELFF. The DNA for the CDR3 is TGTGCCAGCAGCTTAGGCCCCGGGGAGCTGTTTTTT.

The chain uses TRBV18 and TRBJ2-7; possibly TRBD1 for D (6 bases). The CDR3 runs 17 residues. The V end lost 3 bases, the J end lost 2 bases, and 20 bases lay between the germline ends. Per the germline V gene, CDR1 is KGHSH and CDR2 is LQKENI. CDR3 protein: CASSPLVGSGATYEQYF. CDR3 coding DNA: TGTGCCAGCTCACCGCTTGTTGGCTCAGGGGCCACCTACGAGCAGTACTTC.

The chain couples TRBV20-1 to TRBJ2-2, with D perhaps matching TRBD2 (6 bases). This CDR3 is 17 amino acids long. Trimming shortened V by 6 bases and J by 7 bases, and 27 bases separated the two germline ends. Germline CDR1 is DFQATT and CDR2 is SNEGSKA (reference sequence). CDR3 region: CSANPVGGGPNGGELFF. The CDR3 DNA is TGCAGTGCCAATCCCGTAGGAGGAGGGCCTAACGGCGGGGAGCTGTTTTTT.

This rearrangement joins TRBV19 to TRBJ1-2, with 8 bases identical to TRBD1. Looked up from germline, CDR1 is LNHDA and CDR2 is SQIVND (reference sequence). The CDR3 spans 14 residues. Germline trimming cut 4 bases from V and 7 bases from J; bases unmatched to any gene: 8. CDR3 sequence: CASSTQGARGGYTF. As DNA, the CDR3 is TGTGCCAGTAGTACCCAGGGGGCTCGGGGTGGCTACACCTTC.

This clonotype turned up a few times. As DNA, the CDR3 is TGTGCCAGCCGACCTGTAGGACAGGGTTCTTCACCCCTCCACTTT. Protein sequence: CASRPVGQGSSPLHF. This chain uses TRBV7-2 with TRBJ1-6, with TRBD1 identical over 8 bases. The CDR3 loop spans 15 amino acids. The J segment lost 9 bases and the V segment lost 8 bases, leaving 12 bases of the junction unmatched. Germline CDR1 and CDR2: SGHTA and FQGNSA.

This chain connects TRBV7-9 to TRBJ1-3; D is possibly TRBD1 (5 bases). With 5 bases removed from V and 7 bases from J, the gap between germline ends came to 6 bases. CDR3 length: 11 amino acids. Germline loops: CDR1 SEHNR, CDR2 FQNEAQ (reference sequence). The CDR3 nucleotides read TGTGCCAGCAGCCCAGGGAACACCATATATTTT. It codes for CASSPGNTIYF.

This chain links TRBV20-1 with TRBJ2-1, with 13 nucleotides matching TRBD2. This CDR3 comprises 16 residues. Looked up from germline, CDR1 is DFQATT and CDR2 is SNEGSKA (reference sequence). Unmatched junction bases numbered 11, after V lost 5 bases and J lost 7 bases. The CDR3 is CSARSGLAGALNEQFF. Written as DNA, the CDR3 is TGCAGTGCTCGATCTGGACTAGCGGGAGCTTTAAATGAGCAGTTCTTC.

This clonotype was counted a few times. The genes are TRBV18 and TRBJ2-3; no clear D. Trimming took 0 bases from V and 1 from J, leaving 5 bases between them. Germline lookup yields CDR1 KGHSH and CDR2 LQKENI. This CDR3 is 14 amino acids long. CDR3 region: CASSPPFRTDTQYF. As DNA, the CDR3 is TGTGCCAGCTCACCACCGTTCCGCACAGATACGCAGTATTTT. The full variable domain, rest sourced from reference TRBV18 and TRBJ2-3, is NAGVMQNPRHLVRRRGQEARLRCSPMKGHSHVYWYRQLPEEGLKFMVYLQKENIIDESGMPKERFSAEFPKEGPSILRIQQVVRGDSAAYFCASSPPFRTDTQYFGPGTRLTVL.

V is TRBV7-8 and J is TRBJ2-5; 7 bases agree with TRBD1. The germline gives CDR1 SGHVS, CDR2 FQNEAQ. V gave up 5 bases and J gave up 2 bases; unmatched junction bases: 5. CDR3 length equals 14 residues. The DNA of the CDR3 is TGTGCCAGCAGCCCAGACAGGGCGCAAGAGACCCAGTACTTC. Amino acid sequence: CASSPDRAQETQYF.

The chain links TRBV20-1 to TRBJ2-3, with D unclear. The germline gives CDR1 DFQATT, CDR2 SNEGSKA (reference sequence). The CDR3 has 11 amino acids. V lost 6 bases to trimming and J lost 2 bases, with 6 bases between them. Written as DNA, the CDR3 is TGCAGTGCGGGGTCCACAGATACGCAGTATTTT. It is translated as CSAGSTDTQYF.

The rearrangement links TRBV7-2 to TRBJ2-2, with D unresolved. The CDR3 loop spans 13 amino acids. Between the trimmed V and J ends, which lost 4 bases and 1 base, there was a span of 4 bases. Germline assignment: CDR1 SGHTA and CDR2 FQGNSA. The CDR3 protein is CASSSWNTGELFF. In DNA form, the CDR3 reads TGTGCCAGCAGCTCCTGGAACACCGGGGAGCTGTTTTTT.

The V gene is TRBV20-1, the J gene TRBJ2-1; D possibly corresponds to TRBD2 (6 bases). Germline-derived CDR1 and CDR2 are DFQATT and SNEGSKA (reference sequence). The CDR3 is made up of 12 amino acids. V gave up 8 bases and J gave up 0 bases, with 8 bases separating them. CDR3 in DNA: TGCAGTACCGGGAGCTCCTACAATGAGCAGTTCTTC. It is translated as CSTGSSYNEQFF.

The chain employs TRBV7-3 and TRBJ2-3; D might be TRBD1 or TRBD2, each matching 5 bases. Germline CDR1 and CDR2: SGHTA and FQGTGA. V lost 2 bases and J lost 1, with 10 bases in between. The CDR3 totals 15 residues. The DNA for the CDR3 is TGTGCCAGCAGCTTATGGGGGAGACGCACAGATACGCAGTATTTT. Protein: CASSLWGRRTDTQYF.

The chain recombines TRBV20-1 with TRBJ2-7, with a possible D match to TRBD2 (5 bases). Germline V CDR1 and CDR2: DFQATT, SNEGSKA (reference sequence). CDR3 length: 17 residues. The CDR3 loop is CSTFPAAAPRKHYEQYF. CDR3 nucleotides: TGCAGCACTTTCCCAGCGGCGGCACCACGAAAACATTACGAGCAGTACTTC.

This clonotype was recorded a few times. This chain joins TRBV15 and TRBJ2-3; perhaps D is TRBD1 or TRBD2 (5 bases each). Germline-derived CDR1 and CDR2 are LNHNV and YYDKDF (reference sequence). V was cut by 1 base and J by 6 bases, with 8 bases left in between. The CDR3 runs 13 residues. The CDR3 loop is CATSRAGTDTQYF. The CDR3 nucleotides read TGTGCCACCAGCAGAGCTGGGACGGATACGCAGTATTTT.

The chain joins TRBV20-1 to TRBJ2-3, with D hard to call. The CDR3 covers 13 residues. V lost 4 bases to trimming and J lost 2 bases, with 10 bases between them. Per the germline V gene, CDR1 is DFQATT and CDR2 is SNEGSKA (reference sequence). As DNA, the CDR3 is TGCAGTGCTAAGGACCAAGCCACAGATACGCAGTATTTT. It yields the protein CSAKDQATDTQYF.

V gene TRBV6-5 combines with J gene TRBJ1-2, with 10 bases that match TRBD1. With V trimmed by 3 bases and J by 5 bases, 3 bases remained unmatched. Germline V gives CDR1 MNHEY, CDR2 SVGAGI. The CDR3 is 14 amino acids. For the CDR3, the DNA is TGTGCCAGCAGTTATAGGACAGGGGGTTATGGCTACACCTTC. It translates to CASSYRTGGYGYTF.